This TCR beta chain comes out of a study of T cell responses to AZD1222 COVID-19 vaccine. Only in-frame clones appear in the TCRdb table, and some are missing; sequencing was by immunoSEQ multiplex PCR. The sample lists some 160,000 clones; roughly 89% were seen once. This clone occurred once. Its antigen is not identified. Findings and caveats of the study: The CD4 TCRs associated with vaccination extended across spike and predominated at 160-218 and 743-854. Repertoire collection took place solely once the T cell response had peaked. At baseline, just five or six AZD1222 recipients tested seropositive. Clonal diversity was possibly underestimated, and the donors were mostly white British, with more females.

Sequenced material: peripheral blood, taken on day 0 of AZD1222 vaccination. This TCR was sampled from an adult in good health.

As DNA, the CDR3 is TGTGCCAGCAGCTCGGACAGGGGGCCCTATCGTGGCTACACCTTC. Its protein is CASSSDRGPYRGYTF. The rearrangement joins TRBV7-9 to TRBJ1-2, with TRBD1 matching over 11 bases. V was pared by 4 bases and J by 7 bases, with 8 bases of the junction left unmatched. The CDR3 spans 15 residues. Germline CDR1 is SEHNR and CDR2 is FQNEAQ (reference sequence).